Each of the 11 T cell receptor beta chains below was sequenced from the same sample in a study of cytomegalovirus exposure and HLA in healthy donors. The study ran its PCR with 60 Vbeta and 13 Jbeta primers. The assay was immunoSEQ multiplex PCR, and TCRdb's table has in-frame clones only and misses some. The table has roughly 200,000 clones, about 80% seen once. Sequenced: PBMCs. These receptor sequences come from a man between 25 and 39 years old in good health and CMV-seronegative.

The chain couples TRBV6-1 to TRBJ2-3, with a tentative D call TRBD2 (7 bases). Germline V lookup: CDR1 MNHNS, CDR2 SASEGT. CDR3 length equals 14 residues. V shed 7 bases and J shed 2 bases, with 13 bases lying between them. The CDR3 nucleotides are TGTGCCAGCACCACTGGGGGGGCCACAGATACGCAGTATTTT. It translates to CASTTGGATDTQYF.

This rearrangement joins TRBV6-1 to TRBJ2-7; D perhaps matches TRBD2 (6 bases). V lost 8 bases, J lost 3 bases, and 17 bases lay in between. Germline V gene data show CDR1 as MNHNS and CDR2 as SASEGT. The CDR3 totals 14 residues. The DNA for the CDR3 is TGTGCCAGCCTTAATGCGGAGGGGAGCTACGAGCAGTACTTC. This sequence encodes CASLNAEGSYEQYF.

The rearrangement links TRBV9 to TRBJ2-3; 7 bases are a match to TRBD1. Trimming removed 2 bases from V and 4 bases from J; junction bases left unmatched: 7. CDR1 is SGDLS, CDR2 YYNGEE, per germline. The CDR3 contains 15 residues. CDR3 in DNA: TGTGCCAGCAGCGTCGGACATAGGGGGCCAGATACGCAGTATTTT. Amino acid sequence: CASSVGHRGPDTQYF.

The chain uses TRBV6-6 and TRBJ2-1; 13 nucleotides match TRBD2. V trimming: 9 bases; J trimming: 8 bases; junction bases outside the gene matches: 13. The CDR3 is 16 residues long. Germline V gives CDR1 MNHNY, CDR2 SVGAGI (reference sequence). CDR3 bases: TGTGCCAGTCACCACGGGACTAGCGGGATTTCAGATGAGCAGTTCTTC. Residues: CASHHGTSGISDEQFF.

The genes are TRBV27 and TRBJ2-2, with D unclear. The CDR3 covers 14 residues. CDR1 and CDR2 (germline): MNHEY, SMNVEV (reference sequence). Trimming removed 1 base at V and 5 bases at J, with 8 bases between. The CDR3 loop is CASSLFFGTGELFF. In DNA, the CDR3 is TGTGCCAGCAGTTTATTTTTCGGGACCGGGGAGCTGTTTTTT.

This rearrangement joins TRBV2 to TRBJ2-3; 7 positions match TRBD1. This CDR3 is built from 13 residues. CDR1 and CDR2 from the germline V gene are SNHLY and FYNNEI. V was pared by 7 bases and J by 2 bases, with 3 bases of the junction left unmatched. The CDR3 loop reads CASNGQVTDTQYF. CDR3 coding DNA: TGTGCCAGCAACGGACAGGTCACAGATACGCAGTATTTT.

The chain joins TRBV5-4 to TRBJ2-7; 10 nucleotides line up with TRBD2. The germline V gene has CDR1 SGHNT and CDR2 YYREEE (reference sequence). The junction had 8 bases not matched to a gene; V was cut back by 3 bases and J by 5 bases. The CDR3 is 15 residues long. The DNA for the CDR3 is TGTGCCAGCAGCTCACCCTTAGCGGGAGGTGACGAGCAGTACTTC. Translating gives CASSSPLAGGDEQYF.

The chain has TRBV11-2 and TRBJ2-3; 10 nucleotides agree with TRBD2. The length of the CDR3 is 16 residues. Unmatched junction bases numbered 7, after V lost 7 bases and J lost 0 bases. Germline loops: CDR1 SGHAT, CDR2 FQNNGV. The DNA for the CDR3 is TGTGCCAGCATCCTCCCGACTAGCGGGAGCACAGATACGCAGTATTTT. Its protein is CASILPTSGSTDTQYF.

The DNA for the CDR3 is TGCAGCGTTGAGGGCGGGAGTGCAGATACGCAGTATTTT. This codes for CSVEGGSADTQYF. The chain couples TRBV29-1 to TRBJ2-3, with TRBD2 matching over 7 bases. CDR3 size: 13 residues. Germline assignment: CDR1 SQVTM and CDR2 ANQGSEA. V dropped 3 bases and J dropped 4; count of bases not matched to a gene: 4.

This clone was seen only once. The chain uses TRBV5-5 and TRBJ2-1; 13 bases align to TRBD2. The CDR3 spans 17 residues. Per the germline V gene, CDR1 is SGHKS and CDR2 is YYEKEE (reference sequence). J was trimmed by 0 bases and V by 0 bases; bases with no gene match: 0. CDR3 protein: CASSLGLAGGSYNEQFF. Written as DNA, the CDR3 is TGTGCCAGCAGCTTGGGACTAGCGGGAGGCTCCTACAATGAGCAGTTCTTC.

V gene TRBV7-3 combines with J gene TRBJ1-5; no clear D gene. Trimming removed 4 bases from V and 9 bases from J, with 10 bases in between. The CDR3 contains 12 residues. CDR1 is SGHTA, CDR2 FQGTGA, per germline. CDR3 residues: CASSSPEGPQHF. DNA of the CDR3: TGTGCCAGCAGCTCCCCCGAGGGGCCCCAGCATTTT.